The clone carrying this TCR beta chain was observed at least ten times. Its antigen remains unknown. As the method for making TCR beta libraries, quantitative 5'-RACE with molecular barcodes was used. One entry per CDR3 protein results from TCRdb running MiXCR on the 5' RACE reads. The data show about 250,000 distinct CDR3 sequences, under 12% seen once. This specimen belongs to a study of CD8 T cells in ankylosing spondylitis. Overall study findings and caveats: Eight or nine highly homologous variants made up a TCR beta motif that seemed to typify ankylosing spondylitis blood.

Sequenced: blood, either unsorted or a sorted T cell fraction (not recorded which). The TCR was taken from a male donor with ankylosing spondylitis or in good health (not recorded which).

CDR3 sequence: CSASDRVATEAFF. In nucleotides, the CDR3 is TGCAGTGCATCCGACAGGGTGGCCACTGAAGCTTTCTTT. The J gene is TRBJ1-1, the V gene TRBV20-1, with 7 positions matching TRBD1. The CDR3 spans 13 residues. Trimming cost V 6 bases and J 4 bases; bases outside gene matches: 8. Germline V gene sequence: CDR1 DFQATT, CDR2 SNEGSKA (reference sequence).